This entry features one T cell receptor (beta chain) sequence. This specimen comes from a study of blood T cells in healthy people across ages. A J-beta primer mix and a sample-barcoded 5' primer were used in a second PCR of about 6 to 12 cycles. TCRdb independently ran MiXCR on the 5' RACE reads; one entry per CDR3 protein. The sample yields 700,000 or so distinct CDR3 sequences, 40% to 45% seen once. The V gene lost 0 bases and the J gene lost 8 bases, with 13 bases spanning the gap. Per germline, CDR1 SNHLY and CDR2 FYNNEI. The CDR3 is 14 amino acids. The clonotype comes from a man older than 75 in good health. The chain recombines TRBV2 with TRBJ1-2, with D possibly matching TRBD1 (5 bases). The specimen was blood. The DNA of the CDR3 is TGTGCCAGCAGTGAAGCGCGGGGGGGAGGAGGCTACACCTTC. It codes for CASSEARGGGGYTF.